The 8 T cell receptor beta chains reported below all come from one sample, sequenced in a study of blood T cell repertoires in COVID-19. TCRdb keeps only in-frame clones here, not all; method: immunoSEQ multiplex PCR. The data hold about 150,000 clones, with approximately 83% observed a single time. The sequenced material came from peripheral blood. All receptors derive from a woman aged 60-75 years with COVID-19, enrolled during active disease.

This clone was picked up a small number of times. The chain uses TRBV7-9 and TRBJ2-7; the match to TRBD1 covers 8 bases. Germline CDR1 and CDR2: SEHNR and FQNEAQ (reference sequence). Trimming cost V 1 base and J 3 bases; bases outside gene matches: 2. This CDR3 region has 14 residues. The DNA of the CDR3 is TGTGCCAGCAGCTTAGGGACAGGGATCTACGAGCAGTACTTC. This translates into CASSLGTGIYEQYF.

V and J are TRBV5-1 and TRBJ2-5; TRBD1 aligns across 11 bases. V lost 3 bases to trimming and J lost 0 bases; unmatched junction nucleotides: 4. The CDR3 runs 16 residues. Germline CDR1 SGHRS, CDR2 YFSETQ. The DNA for the CDR3 is TGCGCCAGCAGCTCCGGGACAGGGGGATACCAAGAGACCCAGTACTTC. Translation gives CASSSGTGGYQETQYF.

As to this clone: Germline is not matched at one junction end, which may reflect a read error. The rearrangement joins TRBV30 to TRBJ2-2; perhaps TRBD2 as D (5 bases). The CDR3 covers 12 residues. CDR1 GTSNPN and CDR2 SVGIG come from the germline V gene (reference sequence). This chain's CDR3 is CAWARETGQLFF. The CDR3 region has the DNA TGTGCCTGGGCTAGGGAGACCGGGCAGCTGTTTTTT.

In DNA, the CDR3 is TGTGCCAGTGGGCTACAGGGAGAAAGGGAGACCCAGTACTTC. Amino acid sequence: CASGLQGERETQYF. V gene TRBV19 combines with J gene TRBJ2-5; TRBD1 is a possible D gene (6 bases). Germline CDR1 is LNHDA and CDR2 is SQIVND (reference sequence). The CDR3 is made up of 14 amino acids. Trimming cost V 8 bases and J 5 bases, with 18 bases left between them.

This chain links TRBV3-1 (or the pseudogene TRBV3-2) with TRBJ2-1; 8 bases are a match to TRBD2. Per germline, CDR1 LGHDT and CDR2 YNNKEL (reference sequence). The length of the CDR3 is 12 residues. Losses at the gene ends were 6 bases for V and 10 bases for J; bases not matched to a gene: 5. CDR3 region: CASSRIAGEQFF. Here the CDR3 DNA reads TGTGCCAGCAGTCGGATAGCGGGGGAGCAGTTCTTC.

The chain uses TRBV18 and TRBJ1-2; 7 positions agree with TRBD1. The germline V gene encodes CDR1 KGHSH and CDR2 LQKENI. V gave up 7 bases and J gave up 4 bases; unmatched junction bases: 6. CDR3 size: 13 residues. Here the CDR3 DNA reads TGTGCCAGCTTCCGAGGGGGCAGCTATGGCTACACCTTC. Its protein is CASFRGGSYGYTF.

The genes are TRBV3-1 (or the pseudogene TRBV3-2) and TRBJ1-1; possible D gene TRBD1, 6 bases. The length of the CDR3 is 11 residues. Trimming cost V 7 bases and J 5 bases, with 8 bases left between them. Germline lookup yields CDR1 LGHDT and CDR2 YNNKEL (reference sequence). CDR3 amino acids: CASNRGTEAFF. CDR3 in DNA: TGTGCCAGCAATAGGGGGACTGAAGCTTTCTTT.

The chain employs TRBV9 and TRBJ1-2; 7 bases line up with TRBD1. The CDR3 spans 12 residues. Germline values: CDR1 SGDLS, CDR2 YYNGEE. V shed 3 bases and J 7 bases; nucleotides not matched to a gene: 3. CDR3 in DNA: TGTGCCAGCAGCGACGACAGGGTTGGCTACACCTTC. As protein: CASSDDRVGYTF.